Listed below are T cell receptor beta chains from one sample, sequenced in a study of blood T cell repertoires in COVID-19. The method was immunoSEQ multiplex PCR; TCRdb's version includes in-frame clones alone and lacks a portion of them. In the table there are 200,000 to 250,000 clones, about four fifths of which are singletons. The sequencing input was PBMCs or T cells enriched from blood (not recorded which). Receptors originate from a woman between 45 and 65 years old who had been exposed to COVID-19. Each CDR3 is given with its conserved first and last residue. Fields, in order: V gene, clone size, J gene, D gene, CDR3 protein, CDR3 DNA. The D gene is left open where the match is weak. Where a row states a size, it is once, few, many or the class of an expanded clone; other rows omit it.

TRBV5-5	few	TRBJ2-2	.	CASSLGGTGELFF	TGTGCCAGCAGCTTGGGAGGGACCGGGGAGCTGTTTTTT
TRBV10-3	.	TRBJ2-3	TRBD2	CAISDPTSGGGTDTQYF	TGTGCCATCAGTGACCCGACTAGCGGGGGGGGAACAGATACGCAGTATTTT
TRBV10-3	.	TRBJ1-1	TRBD1	CAISEGRGPSGAFF	TGTGCCATCAGTGAGGGCAGGGGGCCTAGTGGAGCTTTCTTT
TRBV7-6	few	TRBJ2-1	TRBD2	CASSLAMGRDEQFF	TGTGCCAGCAGCTTAGCGATGGGGAGGGATGAGCAGTTCTTC
TRBV18	.	TRBJ1-1	.	CASSLRSRNTEAFF	TGTGCCAGCTCCCTTCGCTCGAGGAACACTGAAGCTTTCTTT
TRBV5-6	.	TRBJ1-1	.	CASSLLGPGNTEAFF	TGTGCCAGCAGCTTGCTCGGGCCGGGAAACACTGAAGCTTTCTTT
TRBV7-8	.	TRBJ1-4	.	CASSDTGLGTNEKLFF	TGTGCCAGCAGCGATACAGGGCTTGGAACTAATGAAAAACTGTTTTTT
TRBV6-2/TRBV6-3	few	TRBJ2-2	.	CASSPTRLSGELFF	TGTGCCAGCAGCCCCACCAGGCTAAGCGGGGAGCTGTTTTTT
TRBV24-1	.	TRBJ1-5	.	CATSDGQYSNQPQHF	TGTGCCACCAGTGACGGACAGTATAGCAATCAGCCCCAGCATTTT
TRBV19	.	TRBJ1-4	.	CASSIITAAPGKLFF	TGTGCCAGTAGTATCATTACGGCGGCGCCGGGAAAACTGTTTTTT
TRBV18	once	TRBJ1-1	.	CASSPGQGEAFF	TGTGCCAGCTCACCAGGGCAGGGTGAGGCTTTCTTT
TRBV7-9	.	TRBJ1-4	.	CASSPQALGGAPNEKLFF	TGTGCCAGCAGCCCGCAGGCCCTGGGAGGGGCGCCTAATGAAAAACTGTTTTTT
TRBV19	.	TRBJ1-5	.	CASSGQINQPQHF	TGTGCCAGTAGTGGACAGATCAATCAGCCCCAGCATTTT
TRBV6-5	.	TRBJ2-2	.	CASSTQVNTGELFF	TGTGCCAGCAGTACACAGGTGAACACCGGGGAGCTGTTTTTT
TRBV28	.	TRBJ1-4	TRBD1	CASSLDRVGEKLFF	TGTGCCAGCAGTTTAGACAGGGTCGGTGAAAAACTGTTTTTT
TRBV5-4	.	TRBJ2-6	.	CASSFGRGGANVLTF	TGTGCCAGCAGCTTCGGCCGGGGGGGGGCCAACGTCCTGACTTTC
TRBV3-1/TRBV3-2	.	TRBJ1-3	.	CASSQPVISGNTIYF	TGTGCCAGCAGCCAACCGGTCATCTCTGGAAACACCATATATTTT
TRBV27	.	TRBJ2-2	.	CASRHQVAQAGNTGELFF	TGTGCCAGCAGGCATCAGGTGGCCCAGGCCGGGAACACCGGGGAGCTGTTTTTT
TRBV18	.	TRBJ1-6	.	CASSTPQGRESPLHF	TGTGCCAGCTCAACCCCGCAGGGGAGGGAGTCACCCCTCCACTTT
TRBV11-2	few	TRBJ2-1	.	CASSQIQGNNEQFF	TGTGCCAGCAGCCAGATACAGGGTAACAATGAGCAGTTCTTC
TRBV7-8	.	TRBJ2-1	TRBD1	CASSLQGADNEQFF	TGTGCCAGCAGCTTACAGGGGGCGGACAATGAGCAGTTCTTC
TRBV12-5	.	TRBJ1-1	.	CASAPGESGTEAFF	TGTGCTAGTGCCCCCGGGGAGTCGGGCACTGAAGCTTTCTTT
TRBV7-5	.	TRBJ1-5	.	CARSPDRGGSNQPQHF	TGTGCCAGAAGCCCCGACAGGGGAGGGAGCAATCAGCCCCAGCATTTT
TRBV5-4	.	TRBJ2-3	TRBD2	CASSGRTSGGSSTDTQYF	TGTGCCAGCAGCGGGAGGACTAGCGGGGGGAGTAGCACAGATACGCAGTATTTT
TRBV11-2	.	TRBJ1-1	.	CASSLGGPEAFF	TGTGCCAGCAGCTTAGGGGGCCCTGAAGCTTTCTTT
TRBV7-7	.	TRBJ1-1	TRBD1	CASSLGPQGFPYTEAFF	TGTGCCAGCAGCTTAGGTCCACAGGGGTTCCCCTACACTGAAGCTTTCTTT
TRBV19	.	TRBJ2-3	.	CASSRRDTQYF	TGTGCCAGTAGTAGGCGGGATACGCAGTATTTT
TRBV5-1	.	TRBJ1-2	TRBD1	CACSVGDRNYGYTF	TGCGCCTGCTCAGTTGGGGACAGAAACTATGGCTACACCTTC
TRBV3-1/TRBV3-2	.	TRBJ1-2	.	CASSQARGWAFGGYTF	TGTGCCAGCAGCCAAGCTCGAGGGTGGGCTTTTGGTGGCTACACCTTC